The 10 T cell receptor beta chains presented below share a single source sample, sequenced in a study of T cell responses to AZD1222 COVID-19 vaccine. The protocol was immunoSEQ multiplex PCR, while the TCRdb copy is restricted to in-frame clones and leaves out a portion. The data show some 150,000 clones, approximately 91% seen once. This specimen was peripheral blood, taken 28 days after the second AZD1222 dose. The source of these receptors is an adult who received the AZD1222 COVID-19 vaccine.

The genes are TRBV2 and TRBJ1-2; the D is unclear. The ends were cut back, 2 bases at V and 4 bases at J, with 5 bases in the middle. Germline loops: CDR1 SNHLY, CDR2 FYNNEI. This CDR3 is built from 12 residues. The CDR3 DNA follows: TGTGCCAGCAGTGAACATGTCTATGGCTACACCTTC. Its translation: CASSEHVYGYTF. Looking up the rest from reference TRBV2 and TRBJ1-2 gives the full variable domain: EPEVTQTPSHQVTQMGQEVILRCVPISNHLYFYWYRQILGQKVEFLVSFYNNEISEKSEIFDDQFSVERPDGSNFTLKIRSTKLEDSAMYFCASSEHVYGYTFGSGTRLTVV.

The chain employs TRBV12-3 or TRBV12-4 and TRBJ2-7; TRBD1 is a possible D gene (6 bases). The CDR3 has 13 residues. V was trimmed by 6 bases and J by 6 bases, leaving 15 bases between them. CDR3 nucleotides: TGTGCCAGCAGCTTTAACAGGGTCCCCGAGCAGTACTTC. Translating gives CASSFNRVPEQYF.

This clone was counted a single time. The chain combines TRBV7-8 with TRBJ1-2; 8 bases fit TRBD1. J lost 2 bases, V lost 3 bases, and 5 bases had no gene match. Germline CDR1 SGHVS, CDR2 FQNEAQ. The CDR3 consists of 15 residues. The CDR3 reads CASSFKDRVNYGYTF. The CDR3 coding sequence is TGTGCCAGCAGCTTTAAGGACAGGGTAAACTATGGCTACACCTTC.

The V call is TRBV7-8, the J call TRBJ2-7; 8 bases fit TRBD2. This CDR3 comprises 13 residues. The junction had 5 bases not matched to a gene; V was cut back by 6 bases and J by 4 bases. The germline CDR1 and CDR2 sequences are SGHVS and FQNEAQ. For the CDR3, the DNA is TGTGCCAGCAGGCGGTCTAGCGGGTACGAGCAGTACTTC. This gives the protein CASRRSSGYEQYF.

V and J are TRBV7-8 and TRBJ1-4; D is perhaps TRBD1 (6 bases). Trimming removed 3 bases from V and 0 bases from J, with 11 bases in between. CDR1 and CDR2 (germline): SGHVS, FQNEAQ. CDR3 length equals 16 residues. CDR3 amino acids: CASSFEGVTTNEKLFF. The CDR3 DNA follows: TGTGCCAGCAGCTTTGAGGGGGTTACAACTAATGAAAAACTGTTTTTT.

This sequence joins TRBV6-5 and TRBJ1-5; D gene unclear. The CDR3 spans 15 residues. The V end lost 11 bases, the J end lost 3 bases, and 20 bases lay between the germline ends. The germline V gene encodes CDR1 MNHEY and CDR2 SVGAGI. Written as DNA, the CDR3 is TGTGCCCTTTCGGGCAGGTCTAGCTCCAATCAGCCCCAGCATTTT. This sequence encodes CALSGRSSSNQPQHF.

The chain carries TRBV7-9 and TRBJ1-5; no clear D gene. V lost 0 bases, J lost 0 bases, and 3 bases lay in between. The CDR3 is made up of 14 amino acids. Per germline, CDR1 SEHNR and CDR2 FQNEAQ (reference sequence). The CDR3 sequence is CASSLAISNQPQHF. The CDR3 coding sequence is TGTGCCAGCAGCTTAGCCATTAGCAATCAGCCCCAGCATTTT.

V and J are TRBV12-5 and TRBJ1-1, with unresolved D. CDR1 and CDR2 from the germline V gene are LGHNT and FRNRAP. The CDR3 contains 17 residues. Deletions cut 0 bases from V and 0 bases from J, with 14 bases between. The CDR3 coding sequence is TGTGCTAGTGGTTTGGTCAGTAGTCGAGGCCTGAACACTGAAGCTTTCTTT. It is translated as CASGLVSSRGLNTEAFF. Based on the CDR3 plus reference TRBV12-5 and TRBJ1-1, the full variable domain is DARVTQTPRHKVTEMGQEVTMRCQPILGHNTVFWYRQTMMQGLELLAYFRNRAPLDDSGMPKDRFSAEMPDATLATLKIQPSEPRDSAVYFCASGLVSSRGLNTEAFFGQGTRLTVV.

V gene TRBV9 combines with J gene TRBJ2-5, with a possible D match to TRBD2 (5 bases). Germline V gene lookup returns CDR1 SGDLS and CDR2 YYNGEE. The CDR3 sequence is 15 residues long. V was shortened by 4 bases and J by 2 bases, with 15 bases between the two germline ends. The CDR3 region has the DNA TGTGCCAGCAGCCCAACTAGTTTTCCGCAAGAGACCCAGTACTTC. This gives the protein CASSPTSFPQETQYF.

This chain links TRBV2 with TRBJ1-4, with 8 bases fitting TRBD1. With V trimmed by 6 bases and J by 5 bases, 5 bases remained unmatched. The CDR3 runs 14 residues. Looked up from germline, CDR1 is SNHLY and CDR2 is FYNNEI. The CDR3 DNA reads TGTGCCAGCAGAGATACAGGGGGGAATGAAAAACTGTTTTTT. This sequence encodes CASRDTGGNEKLFF. The variable domain in full, completed from reference TRBV2 and TRBJ1-4, reads EPEVTQTPSHQVTQMGQEVILRCVPISNHLYFYWYRQILGQKVEFLVSFYNNEISEKSEIFDDQFSVERPDGSNFTLKIRSTKLEDSAMYFCASRDTGGNEKLFFGSGTQLSVL.